The 13 T cell receptor beta chains below were found in one sample sequenced in a study of shared clonotypes between healthy human individuals. Assay: immunoSEQ multiplex PCR; the TCRdb copy retains only in-frame clones and omits some. This sample yields around 95,000 clones, of which under 80% are seen a single time; 45% belongs to the top ten. Sample: memory CD8+ T cells sorted from blood. The subset is: CD45RO+ cells pooled with CCR7-negative TemRA cells. The receptors here all came from a man under 40 in good health.

V is TRBV11-2 and J is TRBJ2-1; 9 bases agree with TRBD2. After removal of 5 bases from V and 4 bases from J, the junction contained 9 bases not matched to a gene. Germline-derived CDR1 and CDR2 are SGHAT and FQNNGV. The CDR3 extends over 16 amino acids. CDR3 sequence: CASSLITSGLYNEQFF. In nucleotides, the CDR3 is TGTGCCAGCAGCCTGATAACTAGCGGGCTTTACAATGAGCAGTTCTTC.

The V call is TRBV6-5, the J call TRBJ2-7; D is undetermined. CDR3 length: 16 amino acids. Trimming shortened V by 0 bases and J by 0 bases, and 12 bases separated the two germline ends. Germline CDR1 MNHEY, CDR2 SVGAGI. DNA of the CDR3: TGTGCCAGCAGTTACTCGAAATCGGACGGCTCCTACGAGCAGTACTTC. Protein: CASSYSKSDGSYEQYF.

V and J are TRBV4-2 and TRBJ2-2; D not resolved. V gave up 4 bases and J gave up 4 bases, with 19 bases separating them. The CDR3 extends over 17 amino acids. CDR1 is LGHNA, CDR2 YNFKEQ, per germline. The CDR3 bases are TGTGCCAGCAGCCCCCATGGCGCCGGAAGTGGCACCGGGGAGCTGTTTTTT. Encoded protein: CASSPHGAGSGTGELFF.

The gene calls are TRBV7-9 and TRBJ1-3, with a weak D call TRBD1 (5 bases). V shed 4 bases and J shed 14 bases, with 15 bases lying between them. Germline-derived CDR1 and CDR2 are SEHNR and FQNEAQ (reference sequence). The CDR3 spans 12 residues. CDR3 coding DNA: TGTGCCAGCAGCTCCGGAACGGGACCCCTATATTTT. Translated, it gives CASSSGTGPLYF. Supplemented by reference TRBV7-9 and TRBJ1-3, the full variable domain reads DTGVSQNPRHKITKRGQNVTFRCDPISEHNRLYWYRQTLGQGPEFLTYFQNEAQLEKSRLLSDRFSAERPKGSFSTLEIQRTEQGDSAMYLCASSSGTGPLYFGEGSWLTVV.

This clone was seen a few times. The chain links TRBV4-2 to TRBJ2-6; the D gene is possibly TRBD2 (5 bases). The V gene's germline CDR1 is LGHNA and CDR2 YNFKEQ. The CDR3 loop spans 16 amino acids. The germline V and J ends were trimmed by 0 bases and 0 bases, with 6 bases remaining between them. CDR3 protein: CASSQDTSSGANVLTF. The CDR3 coding sequence is TGTGCCAGCAGCCAAGATACTAGCTCTGGGGCCAACGTCCTGACTTTC.

The V call is TRBV6-9, the J call TRBJ2-1; D call uncertain. The CDR3 loop spans 11 amino acids. Per the germline V gene, CDR1 is MNHGY and CDR2 is SVAAGI. The V gene lost 3 bases and the J gene lost 8 bases, with 5 bases spanning the gap. For the CDR3, the DNA is TGTGCCAGCAGTTACCAGTATGAGCAGTTCTTC. This sequence encodes CASSYQYEQFF.

This clone was detected only a few times. The chain has TRBV13 and TRBJ2-3, with 9 bases identical to TRBD2. This CDR3 is built from 16 residues. Trimming cost V 2 bases and J 0 bases; bases outside gene matches: 3. Germline V lookup: CDR1 PRHDT, CDR2 FYEKMQ (reference sequence). CDR3 nucleotide sequence: TGTGCCAGCAGCTTACGTAGCGGGAGCAGCACAGATACGCAGTATTTT. It is translated as CASSLRSGSSTDTQYF.

The chain uses TRBV6-5 and TRBJ2-3; D unclear. Trimming cost V 6 bases and J 2 bases, with 9 bases left between them. The CDR3 totals 13 residues. The germline V gene has CDR1 MNHEY and CDR2 SVGAGI. The CDR3 reads CASSVEPTDTQYF. As DNA, the CDR3 is TGTGCCAGCAGCGTAGAACCCACAGATACGCAGTATTTT.

The chain is built from TRBV7-2 and TRBJ2-1; 8 bases line up with TRBD2. The ends lost 5 bases at V and 0 bases at J; junction bases unmatched: 9. CDR1 is SGHTA, CDR2 FQGNSA, per germline. The CDR3 runs to 17 residues. CDR3: CASSVLLADSSYNEQFF. In DNA, the CDR3 is TGTGCCAGCAGCGTCCTACTAGCGGATAGCTCCTACAATGAGCAGTTCTTC.

This clone was recorded once. This chain links TRBV9 with TRBJ2-2; 7 bases line up with TRBD1. CDR3 length: 16 residues. From germline, CDR1 is SGDLS and CDR2 YYNGEE. The junction had 8 bases not matched to a gene; V was cut back by 1 base and J by 5 bases. The DNA for the CDR3 is TGTGCCAGCAGCGTATTGGGGACAGTCAGAACCGGGGAGCTGTTTTTT. Its protein is CASSVLGTVRTGELFF. Combining the CDR3 with reference TRBV9 and TRBJ2-2 gives the whole variable domain DSGVTQTPKHLITATGQRVTLRCSPRSGDLSVYWYQQSLDQGLQFLIQYYNGEERAKGNILERFSAQQFPDLHSELNLSSLELGDSALYFCASSVLGTVRTGELFFGEGSRLTVL.

This clone was counted once. The chain carries TRBV5-4 and TRBJ2-5; a weak D match, TRBD2 (5 bases). The germline V gene has CDR1 SGHNT and CDR2 YYREEE (reference sequence). The CDR3 runs to 14 residues. V was shortened by 0 bases and J by 1 base, with 7 bases between the two germline ends. CDR3 sequence: CASSLGLAQETQYF. The CDR3 DNA follows: TGTGCCAGCAGCTTGGGTCTAGCCCAAGAGACCCAGTACTTC.

This clone is a singleton in its sample. V gene TRBV7-8 combines with J gene TRBJ1-5; D is perhaps TRBD1 (6 bases). With 1 base removed from V and 0 bases from J, the gap between germline ends came to 13 bases. The CDR3 covers 17 residues. The germline V gene encodes CDR1 SGHVS and CDR2 FQNEAQ. DNA of the CDR3: TGTGCCAGCAGCTTAGGGAAGGGGGTCGTTAGCAATCAGCCCCAGCATTTT. This codes for CASSLGKGVVSNQPQHF.

This clone was observed many times. The chain has TRBV5-6 and TRBJ2-7; 10 nucleotides align to TRBD1. Germline-derived CDR1 and CDR2 are SGHDT and YYEEEE. This CDR3 has 14 residues. J was trimmed by 2 bases and V by 3 bases; bases with no gene match: 2. The CDR3 sequence is CASSSGTGAYEQYF. CDR3 DNA: TGTGCCAGCAGCTCGGGGACAGGGGCCTACGAGCAGTACTTC. The entire variable domain, with the rest obtained from reference TRBV5-6 and TRBJ2-7, is as follows: DAGVTQSPTHLIKTRGQQVTLRCSPKSGHDTVSWYQQALGQGPQFIFQYYEEEERQRGNFPDRFSGHQFPNYSSELNVNALLLGDSALYLCASSSGTGAYEQYFGPGTRLTVT.